These 15 T cell receptor beta chains share one sample of origin, sequenced in a study of response to subunit inactivated influenza vaccine. TCRdb itself ran the RT-PCR reads through MiXCR, one entry per CDR3 protein. The sample lists 710,000 or so distinct CDR3 sequences, 15% to 19% occurring once. The sample here was PBMCs from blood, taken roughly 12 days after vaccination. These TCRs come from a man aged 50-59 years who received an inactivated influenza vaccine.

The chain recombines TRBV4-3 with TRBJ2-3; D uncertain. The CDR3 has 15 amino acids. The germline V gene encodes CDR1 LGHNA and CDR2 YSLEER. The V and J ends lost 1 base and 0 bases respectively, with 8 bases between them. The CDR3 region is CASSQAGSSTDTQYF. In DNA form, the CDR3 reads TGCGCCAGCAGCCAAGCAGGATCTAGCACAGATACGCAGTATTTT.

A few counts support this clonotype. The V call is TRBV7-2, the J call TRBJ1-2; 7 nucleotides match TRBD1. From germline, CDR1 is SGHTA and CDR2 FQGNSA. The ends lost 1 base at V and 4 bases at J; junction bases unmatched: 3. The CDR3 totals 14 residues. Here the CDR3 DNA reads TGTGCCAGCAGCTTAGGCGGGACAGTCTATGGCTACACCTTC. It is translated as CASSLGGTVYGYTF.

The chain carries TRBV5-1 and TRBJ1-1; D is undetermined. CDR1 and CDR2 (germline): SGHRS, YFSETQ. The CDR3 spans 14 residues. V shed 6 bases and J shed 5 bases, with 17 bases lying between them. The CDR3 loop reads CASIAEQAPTEAFF. Written as DNA, the CDR3 is TGCGCCAGCATAGCGGAGCAGGCACCTACTGAAGCTTTCTTT.

This clonotype has just a few counts. CDR3 sequence (DNA): TGCAGTGCTAGAGACCTGACGGATTACAATGAGCAGTTCTTC. This gives the protein CSARDLTDYNEQFF. This chain joins TRBV20-1 and TRBJ2-1; D remains ambiguous. With 0 bases removed from V and 4 bases from J, the gap between germline ends came to 10 bases. In germline, CDR1 is DFQATT, CDR2 SNEGSKA (reference sequence). The CDR3 contains 14 residues.

There are a few counts of this clonotype. The CDR3 protein is CATSEGVGWNEQFF. The CDR3 DNA reads as TGTGCCACCAGCGAGGGGGTGGGATGGAATGAGCAGTTCTTC. The chain carries TRBV24-1 and TRBJ2-1, with D possibly being TRBD1 (6 bases). The CDR3 has 14 amino acids. Deletions cut 7 bases from V and 7 bases from J, with 16 bases between. The germline V gene encodes CDR1 KGHDR and CDR2 SFDVKD.

This sequence joins TRBV7-2 and TRBJ2-5; 7 bases map to TRBD1. Per the germline V gene, CDR1 is SGHTA and CDR2 is FQGNSA. After removal of 5 bases from V and 1 base from J, the junction contained 4 bases not matched to a gene. CDR3 length: 14 residues. CDR3 sequence (DNA): TGTGCCAGCAGCAGACAGGGTTCCCAAGAGACCCAGTACTTC. Encoded protein: CASSRQGSQETQYF.

This chain joins TRBV30 and TRBJ2-7; possibly TRBD1 or TRBD2 for D (5 bases each). This CDR3 is built from 12 residues. Trimming shortened V by 0 bases and J by 4 bases, and 7 bases separated the two germline ends. The germline CDR1 and CDR2 sequences are GTSNPN and SVGIG (reference sequence). CDR3 coding DNA: TGTGCCTGGAGTGTGGGGGTTTACGAGCAGTACTTC. This gives the protein CAWSVGVYEQYF. The entire variable domain, with the rest obtained from reference TRBV30 and TRBJ2-7, is as follows: SQTIHQWPATLVQPVGSPLSLECTVEGTSNPNLYWYRQAAGRGLQLLFYSVGIGQISSEVPQNLSASRPQDRQFILSSKKLLLSDSGFYLCAWSVGVYEQYFGPGTRLTVT.

This clonotype was seen a few times. This sequence joins TRBV20-1 and TRBJ1-4; weak D call: TRBD1 (5 bases). Trimming removed 3 bases from V and 7 bases from J, with 12 bases in between. The CDR3 has 13 residues. Germline assignment: CDR1 DFQATT and CDR2 SNEGSKA (reference sequence). Here the CDR3 DNA reads TGCAGTGCTAGTAGGGGTAGAGGTGAAAAACTGTTTTTT. This encodes CSASRGRGEKLFF.

The chain joins TRBV10-3 to TRBJ1-1, with 7 bases aligning to TRBD1. V lost 5 bases to trimming and J lost 4 bases; unmatched junction nucleotides: 7. Germline values: CDR1 ENHRY, CDR2 SYGVKD. The CDR3 contains 14 residues. The CDR3 nucleotides read TGTGCCATCAGTAAACAGGGGTATGGCACTGAAGCTTTCTTT. Protein product: CAISKQGYGTEAFF.

The rearrangement joins TRBV29-1 to TRBJ1-1; D is possibly TRBD1 (6 bases). The CDR3 contains 13 residues. Germline CDR1 reads SQVTM; CDR2 reads ANQGSEA. V was pared by 7 bases and J by 1 base, with 13 bases between. The CDR3 nucleotides read TGCAGCGCTACGCGGGGGCCGAACACTGAAGCTTTCTTT. Translating it yields CSATRGPNTEAFF.

This clonotype was seen a handful of times. The V and J genes are TRBV6-1 and TRBJ2-3, with a weak D call TRBD2 (6 bases). Trimming removed 3 bases from V and 1 base from J, with 11 bases in between. The CDR3 sequence is 15 residues long. Per the germline V gene, CDR1 is MNHNS and CDR2 is SASEGT. CDR3 nucleotides: TGTGCCAGCAGTGACCCTAGCGCGGGCACAGATACGCAGTATTTT. This sequence encodes CASSDPSAGTDTQYF.

Only a few counts were recorded for this clonotype. The chain combines TRBV7-9 with TRBJ1-2, with unresolved D. With 5 bases removed from V and 0 bases from J, the gap between germline ends came to 16 bases. Germline-derived CDR1 and CDR2 are SEHNR and FQNEAQ (reference sequence). This CDR3 contains 16 residues. The CDR3: CASSPGPTRSNYGYTF. CDR3 nucleotide sequence: TGTGCCAGCAGCCCAGGACCGACACGCTCTAACTATGGCTACACCTTC.

This sequence joins TRBV7-9 and TRBJ2-3, with unresolved D. Germline CDR1 and CDR2: SEHNR and FQNEAQ (reference sequence). The V end lost 5 bases, the J end lost 2 bases, and 11 bases lay between the germline ends. The CDR3 length is 14 residues. CDR3 amino acids: CASSRRLFTDTQYF. CDR3 in DNA: TGTGCCAGCAGCCGCCGACTGTTCACAGATACGCAGTATTTT.

The V and J genes are TRBV27 and TRBJ2-2; D ambiguous. Per the germline V gene, CDR1 is MNHEY and CDR2 is SMNVEV (reference sequence). The CDR3 is made up of 12 amino acids. The V and J ends lost 5 bases and 8 bases respectively, with 9 bases between them. CDR3 region: CASSPSRGELFF. CDR3 nucleotides: TGTGCCAGCAGTCCCTCCAGGGGGGAGCTGTTTTTT.

Ten or more counts support this clonotype. This chain joins TRBV5-5 and TRBJ2-7; maybe TRBD1 (6 bases). There are 11 residues in the CDR3. Trimming stripped 9 bases from V and 2 bases from J, with 9 bases between. The germline CDR1 and CDR2 sequences are SGHKS and YYEKEE (reference sequence). The CDR3 protein is CATGHTYEQYF. In nucleotides, the CDR3 is TGTGCCACGGGACATACCTACGAGCAGTACTTC.